This is a list of T cell receptor beta chains from one sample in a study of response to subunit inactivated influenza vaccine. TCRdb called the RT-PCR reads again in MiXCR, with one record for every CDR3 protein. The sample has 550,000 to 650,000 distinct CDR3 sequences, approximately 10% seen once. Sample: PBMCs from blood, taken on the day of vaccination. Receptors originate from a man aged 50 to 60 who received an inactivated influenza vaccine. The CDR3 runs from the conserved cysteine through the conserved F or W. The D gene is left open where the match is weak. Some rows have no size entry. The others give once, few or many, or a class for an expanded clone.

TRBV29-1	many	TRBJ2-5	-	TGCAGCGTTGTAGGCTTCGTGGGCACGGAGACCCAGTACTTC	CSVVGFVGTETQYF
TRBV12-3/TRBV12-4	few	TRBJ2-5	TRBD2	TGTGCCAGCAGCCGCGGGGCTAGCGGGAGGCAAGAGACCCAGTACTTC	CASSRGASGRQETQYF
TRBV11-1	-	TRBJ2-3	TRBD2	TGTGCCAGCAGCCCCCAGCGGGAGGCCTTCTTTAGCACAGATACGCAGTATTTT	CASSPQREAFFSTDTQYF
TRBV7-3	few	TRBJ2-2	TRBD1	TGTGCCAGCAGCTGGATAGGGGGCCGTTCCGGGGAGCTGTTTTTT	CASSWIGGRSGELFF
TRBV4-2	few	TRBJ2-2	TRBD2	TGTGCCAGCAGCCAAGGACTAGCCCTGAACACCGGGGAGCTGTTTTTT	CASSQGLALNTGELFF
TRBV20-1	few	TRBJ2-5	-	TGCAGTGCTAGACCACTAGAGGAGGAGGAGACCCAGTACTTC	CSARPLEEEETQYF
TRBV7-2	few	TRBJ2-1	-	TGTGCCAGCAGCTTATCTCAAAGATCCTACAATGAGCAGTTCTTC	CASSLSQRSYNEQFF
TRBV29-1	-	TRBJ2-3	-	TGCAGCGGTTCGGGCACAGATACGCAGTATTTT	CSGSGTDTQYF
TRBV20-1	-	TRBJ2-3	TRBD2	TGCAGTGCTAGACGGAGCCCGGGACTAGCTTTCACAGATACGCAGTATTTT	CSARRSPGLAFTDTQYF
TRBV7-9	many	TRBJ2-4	-	TGTGCCAGCAGCTTGCAGACAGAAGCCAAAAACATTCAGTACTTC	CASSLQTEAKNIQYF
TRBV29-1	-	TRBJ1-1	-	TGCAGCGTTGTCGGTCTCACTGAAGCTTTCTTT	CSVVGLTEAFF
TRBV3-1	few	TRBJ1-2	-	TGTGCCAGCAGCCAAATCGCAGGGAACTATGGCTACACCTTC	CASSQIAGNYGYTF
TRBV2	few	TRBJ1-5	TRBD1	TGTGCCAGCAGTGAAGGGACAGGGAAAGGGCCCCAGCATTTT	CASSEGTGKGPQHF
TRBV12-3/TRBV12-4	few	TRBJ1-3	-	TGTGCCAGCAGTTTAACCCGATACTCTGGAAACACCATATATTTT	CASSLTRYSGNTIYF
TRBV20-1	-	TRBJ1-4	-	TGCAGTGCTAGAGAATGGGGCGGAAAACTGTTTTTT	CSAREWGGKLFF
TRBV11-1	-	TRBJ2-2	TRBD1	TGTGCCAGCAGAAAACCGGGACAGGGTACGGAGAACACCGGGGAGCTGTTTTTT	CASRKPGQGTENTGELFF
TRBV29-1	many	TRBJ2-1	-	TGCAGCGTTGAAGGGGAAACTTCATACAATGAGCAGTTCTTC	CSVEGETSYNEQFF
TRBV6-5	few	TRBJ2-5	TRBD2	TGTGCCAGCAGTTACACCAAAGGGACTAGCGTTTTCCAAGAGACCCAGTACTTC	CASSYTKGTSVFQETQYF
TRBV7-8	many	TRBJ2-7	TRBD1	TGTGCCAGCAGCTGGCGCCGGACAGGGGCCTACGAGCAGTACTTC	CASSWRRTGAYEQYF
TRBV3-1	-	TRBJ2-7	TRBD1	TGTGCCAGCAGCCCCTCGCCAGGGGGCTACGAGCAGTACTTC	CASSPSPGGYEQYF
TRBV4-2	-	TRBJ2-5	TRBD2	TGTGCCAGCGGCCAAGATCCTACTAGCGGGGGAGGGGAGACCCAGTACTTC	CASGQDPTSGGGETQYF
TRBV7-2	-	TRBJ2-7	TRBD2	TGTGCCAGCAGCTTATCTCCGGGACTAGGGGCCGAGCAGTACTTC	CASSLSPGLGAEQYF
TRBV12-3/TRBV12-4	many	TRBJ2-3	-	TGTGCCAGCAGTTACACGGGAAGGACAGATACGCAGTATTTT	CASSYTGRTDTQYF
TRBV12-3/TRBV12-4	-	TRBJ2-3	TRBD2	TGTGCCAGCAGTTTACAGCTAGCGGGGGACACAGATACGCAGTATTTT	CASSLQLAGDTDTQYF
TRBV20-1	many	TRBJ2-1	-	TGCAGTGCTAGAGATGTTGCTTCCCTAATGACGCATGAGCAGTTCTTC	CSARDVASLMTHEQFF
TRBV7-2	-	TRBJ1-2	TRBD1	TGTGCCAGCAGCCCCCAGGGGGCAGCTAACTATGGCTACACCTTC	CASSPQGAANYGYTF
TRBV20-1	few	TRBJ2-7	-	TGCAGTGCTAGAGATCCGGGGGGCGCGGACCACGAGCAGTACTTC	CSARDPGGADHEQYF
TRBV15	many	TRBJ2-3	-	TGTGCCACCAGCTCCCGACTAGCAGGGGGCACAGATACGCAGTATTTT	CATSSRLAGGTDTQYF
TRBV7-8	many	TRBJ1-1	-	TGTGCCAGCAGCATAAGGACAAGGATGCAAATGAACACTGAAGCTTTCTTT	CASSIRTRMQMNTEAFF
TRBV7-2	few	TRBJ1-1	-	TGTGCCAGCAGCCCGGGACATCTCACTGAAGCTTTCTTT	CASSPGHLTEAFF
TRBV5-1	many	TRBJ2-7	TRBD2	TGCGCCAGCAGCTTCCTGGGACTAGCGGGGGGGCCAACCTCCTACGAGCAGTACTTC	CASSFLGLAGGPTSYEQYF
TRBV12-3/TRBV12-4	many	TRBJ1-4	-	TGTGCCAGCAGTTTCGGGGGGCAGGATAATGAAAAACTGTTTTTT	CASSFGGQDNEKLFF
TRBV7-2	few	TRBJ1-2	TRBD1	TGTGCCAGCAGCGACGGACAGGGGAAAAGCTATGGCTACACCTTC	CASSDGQGKSYGYTF
TRBV7-8	few	TRBJ2-3	-	TGTGCCAGCAGCTCCTGGATGGAAGATACGCAGTATTTT	CASSSWMEDTQYF
TRBV13	few	TRBJ2-4	-	TGTGCCAGCAGCTTAAGGGCCATAGCCAAAAACATTCAGTACTTC	CASSLRAIAKNIQYF
TRBV20-1	many	TRBJ2-3	TRBD1	TGCAGTGCTGAAGAAGACAGGGTCACAGATACGCAGTATTTT	CSAEEDRVTDTQYF
TRBV20-1	once	TRBJ2-7	TRBD1	TGCAGTGCTACTCGGGACAGGCGTTACGAGCAGTACTTC	CSATRDRRYEQYF
TRBV29-1	few	TRBJ2-6	TRBD1	TGCGCAGGGGGCGCTGGGGCCAACGTCCTGACTTTC	CAGGAGANVLTF
TRBV15	-	TRBJ2-1	TRBD2	TGTGCCACCAGCAGAGATGGACTAGCACCTAGCCGGGATGAGCAGTTCTTC	CATSRDGLAPSRDEQFF
TRBV5-7	many	TRBJ2-1	TRBD2	TGTGCCAGCAGCTTGACCCTAGCGGATCACAATGAGCAGTTCTTC	CASSLTLADHNEQFF
TRBV28	many	TRBJ2-1	-	TGTGCCAGCAGTTTATTTTGGCGGGGCTCCTACAATGAGCAGTTCTTC	CASSLFWRGSYNEQFF
TRBV16	few	TRBJ1-4	TRBD1	TGTGCCAGCAGCCCAACGACAGGGGATAATGAAAAACTGTTTTTT	CASSPTTGDNEKLFF
TRBV12-3/TRBV12-4	many	TRBJ1-2	-	TGTGCCAGCAGTCAGGACTATGGCTACACCTTC	CASSQDYGYTF
TRBV24-1	-	TRBJ2-5	-	TGTGCCACCAGTGACCCTGCCCCACACATCCAAGAGACCCAGTACTTC	CATSDPAPHIQETQYF
TRBV24-1	few	TRBJ2-3	-	TGTGCCACCAGACTAGGGCGCACAGATACGCAGTATTTT	CATRLGRTDTQYF
TRBV11-2	many	TRBJ1-3	-	TGTGCCAGCAGCTTAGCAGATCGGAACACCATATATTTT	CASSLADRNTIYF
TRBV5-1	many	TRBJ2-7	-	TGCGCCAGCAGCTTGGGAGTTGGGACGTTAACCTACGAGCAGTACTTC	CASSLGVGTLTYEQYF
TRBV28	-	TRBJ2-7	TRBD2	TGTGCCAGCAGTTCTTTCGGGGGGGTCTACGAGCAGTACTTC	CASSSFGGVYEQYF
TRBV7-9	-	TRBJ2-3	TRBD2	TGTGCCAGCAGCGGCCAGCGGGGAGGGGCCACAGATACGCAGTATTTT	CASSGQRGGATDTQYF
TRBV25-1	few	TRBJ1-4	-	TGTGCCAGCAGTCTCCACAGCGCTAATGAAAAACTGTTTTTT	CASSLHSANEKLFF
TRBV6-2/TRBV6-3	-	TRBJ1-5	-	TGTGCCAGCAGTTATTCGGGCGGGGGACATCGCAATCAGCCCCAGCATTTT	CASSYSGGGHRNQPQHF
TRBV5-1	few	TRBJ2-3	-	TGCGCCAGCAGCCCCGGGACTCGCCGAAACACAGATACGCAGTATTTT	CASSPGTRRNTDTQYF
TRBV30	-	TRBJ1-2	-	TGTGCCTGGAGTCCCCGGGGGAGGAACTATGGCTACACCTTC	CAWSPRGRNYGYTF